This entry lists 16 T cell receptor beta chains sequenced from one sample in a study of cytomegalovirus exposure and HLA in healthy donors. With 60 Vbeta and 13 Jbeta primers, the PCR was carried out. TCRdb's table, derived via immunoSEQ multiplex PCR, lists solely in-frame clones and lacks some. This table holds about 140,000 clones, just under 85% found once. The sequencing input was PBMCs. These receptors came from a man aged 35-49 years in good health and CMV-seropositive.

The chain has TRBV5-1 and TRBJ1-1; no clear D gene. Looked up from germline, CDR1 is SGHRS and CDR2 is YFSETQ. The CDR3 consists of 15 residues. V dropped 0 bases and J dropped 3 bases, with 12 bases sitting between them. CDR3 sequence (DNA): TGCGCCAGCAGCTTGGTAGTTGGCGAGGACACTGAAGCTTTCTTT. It translates to CASSLVVGEDTEAFF.

This chain connects TRBV6-5 to TRBJ2-3; TRBD2 is a possible D gene (6 bases). The CDR3 runs 13 residues. Germline lookup yields CDR1 MNHEY and CDR2 SVGAGI. V was cut by 8 bases and J by 0 bases, with 9 bases left in between. The CDR3 loop reads CASGGRSTDTQYF. The CDR3 DNA sequence: TGTGCCAGCGGGGGGAGAAGCACAGATACGCAGTATTTT.

This chain joins TRBV10-3 and TRBJ2-1; no clear D. The germline V and J ends were trimmed by 0 bases and 9 bases, with 9 bases remaining between them. This CDR3 is 13 amino acids long. Germline CDR1 is ENHRY and CDR2 is SYGVKD. The CDR3 DNA sequence: TGTGCCATCAGTGAGTCGAGCTCGAGTGAGCAGTTCTTC. This encodes CAISESSSSEQFF.

This sequence joins TRBV4-1 and TRBJ2-7; 9 bases align to TRBD1. The CDR3 sequence is 17 residues long. CDR1 is MGHRA, CDR2 YSYEKL, per germline. The junction had 8 bases not matched to a gene; V was cut back by 1 base and J by 1 base. The CDR3 is CASSQASGTGRSYEQYF. The CDR3 nucleotides read TGCGCCAGCAGCCAAGCCTCGGGGACAGGGAGATCCTACGAGCAGTACTTC.

The chain has TRBV27 and TRBJ2-1; possibly TRBD1 for D (6 bases). Germline V gene lookup returns CDR1 MNHEY and CDR2 SMNVEV (reference sequence). The CDR3 extends over 16 amino acids. V lost 7 bases and J 2 bases, leaving 18 bases between the germline ends. The CDR3 protein is CASTFGPGAAYNEQFF. The CDR3, as DNA: TGTGCCAGCACCTTTGGCCCAGGGGCGGCCTACAATGAGCAGTTCTTC.

The chain carries TRBV7-3 and TRBJ2-1, with a possible D match to TRBD2 (7 bases). The CDR3 is 14 residues long. Looked up from germline, CDR1 is SGHTA and CDR2 is FQGTGA. The V end lost 6 bases, the J end lost 2 bases, and 11 bases lay between the germline ends. The CDR3 region has the DNA TGTGCCAGCAGTAAGGGGGGGGCCTACAATGAGCAGTTCTTC. Its protein is CASSKGGAYNEQFF.

This clone was observed once. The rearrangement uses TRBV7-2 and TRBJ1-1, with 9 nucleotides matching TRBD1. J was trimmed by 0 bases and V by 4 bases; bases with no gene match: 6. CDR1 is SGHTA and CDR2 is FQGNSA in the germline V gene. CDR3 length: 16 amino acids. CDR3 coding DNA: TGTGCCAGCAGCTCCTTAGGGACAGGGTTGAACACTGAAGCTTTCTTT. Its protein product is CASSSLGTGLNTEAFF. Full variable domain (remainder filled in from reference TRBV7-2 and TRBJ1-1): GAGVSQSPSNKVTEKGKDVELRCDPISGHTALYWYRQSLGQGLEFLIYFQGNSAPDKSGLPSDRFSAERTGGSVSTLTIQRTQQEDSAVYLCASSSLGTGLNTEAFFGQGTRLTVV.

The chain has TRBV7-9 and TRBJ2-2; maybe TRBD2 (6 bases). Germline CDR1 SEHNR, CDR2 FQNEAQ (reference sequence). V was cut by 5 bases and J by 6 bases, with 16 bases left in between. This CDR3 comprises 15 residues. This CDR3 is CASSTFTGGAGELFF. In DNA, the CDR3 is TGTGCCAGCAGCACCTTTACCGGGGGTGCCGGGGAGCTGTTTTTT.

The chain recombines TRBV4-2 with TRBJ1-1, with a weak D call TRBD1 (6 bases). V was clipped by 7 bases and J by 6 bases, with 18 bases between them. The CDR3 runs to 14 residues. Germline CDR1 is LGHNA and CDR2 is YNFKEQ. CDR3 sequence reads: CASKKLGGGPEAFF. The DNA for the CDR3 is TGTGCCAGCAAAAAACTAGGGGGTGGACCTGAAGCTTTCTTT.

The rearrangement links TRBV7-2 to TRBJ1-5; no definite D call. The germline V and J ends were trimmed by 3 bases and 5 bases, with 17 bases remaining between them. The germline CDR1 and CDR2 sequences are SGHTA and FQGNSA. The CDR3 has 16 residues. CDR3 sequence reads: CASSFLGQNHHQPQHF. The CDR3 DNA is TGTGCCAGCAGCTTCCTAGGCCAGAACCACCATCAGCCCCAGCATTTT.

The chain combines TRBV29-1 with TRBJ2-2, with 11 bases that match TRBD2. V was clipped by 3 bases and J by 6 bases; unmatched bases: 6. Germline V gene lookup returns CDR1 SQVTM and CDR2 ANQGSEA. The CDR3 extends over 15 amino acids. The CDR3 DNA is TGCAGCGTTGATAAGACTAGCGGGAATGCCGGGGAGCTGTTTTTT. This sequence encodes CSVDKTSGNAGELFF.

The V gene is TRBV5-1, the J gene TRBJ1-1, with D perhaps TRBD1 (5 bases). Germline lookup yields CDR1 SGHRS and CDR2 YFSETQ. Trimming removed 0 bases from V and 2 bases from J, with 8 bases in between. The CDR3 totals 14 residues. CDR3 DNA: TGCGCCAGCAGCTTGGGACAGACTAACACTGAAGCTTTCTTT. This encodes CASSLGQTNTEAFF. Using reference TRBV5-1 and TRBJ1-1 for the parts outside the CDR3, the full variable domain is KAGVTQTPRYLIKTRGQQVTLSCSPISGHRSVSWYQQTPGQGLQFLFEYFSETQRNKGNFPGRFSGRQFSNSRSEMNVSTLELGDSALYLCASSLGQTNTEAFFGQGTRLTVV.

This clone was detected once. In DNA, the CDR3 is TGTGCCAGCAGCTCAAATAAACCCGGGACAGGGAGGTACGGCTACACCTTC. Translation: CASSSNKPGTGRYGYTF. The rearrangement links TRBV7-9 to TRBJ1-2; 9 bases are shared with TRBD1. The germline V gene has CDR1 SEHNR and CDR2 FQNEAQ (reference sequence). The CDR3 loop spans 17 amino acids. Unmatched junction bases numbered 17, after V lost 4 bases and J lost 8 bases.

V usage is TRBV7-9 and J usage is TRBJ1-1; D may be TRBD1 (5 bases). V gave up 4 bases and J gave up 5 bases, with 8 bases separating them. Per germline, CDR1 SEHNR and CDR2 FQNEAQ (reference sequence). The CDR3 sequence is 12 residues long. The CDR3 protein is CASSWGETEAFF. The DNA of the CDR3 is TGTGCCAGCAGCTGGGGGGAGACTGAAGCTTTCTTT.

In this sample, this clone turned up once. This sequence joins TRBV2 and TRBJ2-7, with D maybe TRBD2 (6 bases). Germline CDR1 is SNHLY and CDR2 is FYNNEI. This CDR3 is 11 amino acids long. The ends were cut back, 8 bases at V and 4 bases at J, with 9 bases in the middle. The CDR3, as DNA: TGTGCCAGCGGGGGGTTTTACGAGCAGTACTTC. Amino acids: CASGGFYEQYF.

Only one count was recorded for this clone. The V call is TRBV6-6, the J call TRBJ2-3; 9 bases line up with TRBD1. Germline CDR1 is MNHNY and CDR2 is SVGAGI (reference sequence). The V and J ends lost 3 bases and 5 bases, in that order; junction bases with no gene match: 6. The length of the CDR3 is 15 residues. The CDR3 DNA reads as TGTGCCAGCAGTTATGGGCCGGGACAGGGAGATACGCAGTATTTT. It encodes CASSYGPGQGDTQYF.